The rows below give T cell receptor beta chains drawn from one sample of a study of T-cell reconstitution after alpha-beta-depleted transplantation in children. One entry per CDR3 protein, called by TCRdb with MiXCR from the PCR reads. Of approximately 400,000 distinct CDR3 sequences in the sample, approximately 11% are singletons; the top ten hold over 4.5%. The specimen comprised PBMCs from the stem cell graft donor, sampled from the stem cell graft. These receptors were obtained from a human donor who donated a stem cell graft to a child with acute myeloid leukemia. Both conserved end residues are part of each CDR3. The D gene is left open where the match is weak. Rows may omit the clone size; those that give it use once, few, many or a size class.

TRBJ2-3 TRBV6-6 . once CASRTMTTTDTQYF TGTGCCAGCAGAACCATGACCACGACGGATACGCAGTATTTT
TRBJ1-2 TRBV3-1 . . CATSPQAQPNYGYSF TGTGCCACCAGCCCCCAAGCCCAACCTAACTATGGCTACTCCTTC
TRBJ2-2 TRBV7-9 TRBD2 once CASSPLTSDTGELFF TGTGCCAGCAGCCCCCTTACTAGCGACACCGGGGAGCTGTTTTTT
TRBJ2-3 TRBV10-3 . . CAISESLTGGTDTQYF TGTGCCATCAGTGAGTCCCTGACTGGGGGGACAGATACGCAGTATTTT
TRBJ2-2 TRBV5-1 TRBD2 . CASSLGASGPDTGELFF TGCGCCAGCAGCTTGGGAGCTAGCGGACCAGACACCGGGGAGCTGTTTTTT
TRBJ2-5 TRBV5-5 TRBD2 . CASSGTRGQETQYF TGTGCCAGCAGCGGGACTAGAGGGCAAGAGACCCAGTACTTC
TRBJ2-3 TRBV20-1 TRBD2 . CSAPRGGGTDTQYF TGCAGTGCTCCCCGGGGGGGTGGCACAGATACGCAGTATTTT
TRBJ1-1 TRBV20-1 TRBD1 many CSARGGDREAFF TGCAGTGCTAGAGGGGGGGACAGAGAAGCTTTCTTT
TRBJ2-1 TRBV9 TRBD1 few CASSVGGQGDNEQFF TGTGCCAGCAGCGTTGGGGGACAGGGGGACAATGAGCAGTTCTTC
TRBJ2-7 TRBV29-1 TRBD2 many CSVGSGRGEQYF TGCAGCGTTGGCAGCGGGAGGGGCGAGCAGTACTTC
TRBJ2-6 TRBV6-2/TRBV6-3 . . CASSYDAVLTF TGTGCCAGCAGTTACGATGCCGTCCTGACTTTC
TRBJ2-5 TRBV7-2 TRBD2 . CASSLASGTKKETQYF TGTGCCAGCAGCTTAGCGAGCGGGACCAAGAAAGAGACCCAGTACTTC
TRBJ2-7 TRBV7-3 . few CASSGGGSTKQYF TGTGCCAGCAGCGGGGGCGGGTCTACGAAGCAGTACTTC
TRBJ2-2 TRBV2 . few CASGAFTGELFF TGTGCCAGCGGAGCATTCACCGGGGAGCTGTTTTTT
TRBJ2-2 TRBV5-1 . few CASSPQGETGELFF TGCGCCAGCAGTCCCCAGGGAGAGACCGGGGAGCTGTTTTTT
TRBJ1-5 TRBV10-1 TRBD1 many CASSGTGNQPQHF TGCGCCAGCAGTGGGACAGGGAATCAGCCCCAGCATTTT
TRBJ2-7 TRBV12-3/TRBV12-4 . . CASSFFGRDSYEQYF TGTGCCAGCAGTTTTTTCGGTCGAGACTCCTACGAGCAGTACTTC
TRBJ2-5 TRBV11-2 . few CASSLVSSLQKTQYF TGTGCCAGCAGCTTAGTCTCTAGCTTGCAAAAGACCCAGTACTTC
TRBJ1-2 TRBV5-1 . many CASSLAGGHYGYTF TGCGCCAGCAGCTTGGCCGGGGGGCACTATGGCTACACCTTC
TRBJ1-4 TRBV11-2 TRBD1 . CASSSTGGAKASKLFF TGTGCCAGCAGCTCGACAGGGGGCGCGAAGGCAAGCAAACTGTTTTTT
TRBJ2-7 TRBV20-1 . . CSARYRGGSYEQYF TGCAGTGCTAGATACAGGGGGGGGTCCTACGAGCAGTACTTC
TRBJ2-2 TRBV12-3/TRBV12-4 TRBD1 few CASSTSGGGGPGELFF TGTGCCAGCAGTACATCAGGGGGCGGTGGACCTGGGGAGCTGTTTTTT
TRBJ2-5 TRBV5-1 TRBD1 many CASSLEGQGETQYF TGCGCCAGCAGCTTGGAAGGACAGGGCGAGACCCAGTACTTC
TRBJ2-2 TRBV5-4 . . CASSRNRGGNTGELFF TGTGCCAGCAGCCGGAACAGGGGAGGGAACACCGGGGAGCTGTTTTTT
TRBJ2-2 TRBV6-1 TRBD1 few CASTRGQATGELFF TGTGCCAGCACCCGAGGACAGGCCACCGGGGAGCTGTTTTTT
TRBJ2-5 TRBV4-2 . . CASSQGVGVGETQYF TGTGCCAGCAGCCAAGGAGTGGGGGTGGGGGAGACCCAGTACTTC
TRBJ1-1 TRBV6-6 . many CASSRERGTEAFF TGTGCCAGCAGCCGGGAGAGGGGCACTGAAGCTTTCTTT
TRBJ2-6 TRBV19 . . CASSIVVGGANVLTF TGTGCCAGTAGTATTGTGGTTGGTGGGGCCAACGTCCTGACTTTC
TRBJ2-7 TRBV7-9 TRBD2 . CASSWAASGRDEQYF TGTGCCAGCAGCTGGGCGGCTAGCGGGAGAGACGAGCAGTACTTC
TRBJ1-1 TRBV4-1 TRBD1 few CASSPTPGTGRNTEAFF TGCGCCAGCAGCCCAACCCCGGGGACAGGGAGAAACACTGAAGCTTTCTTT
TRBJ1-6 TRBV3-1 TRBD1 . CASSQGGQGNSPLHF TGTGCCAGCAGCCAAGGGGGACAGGGTAATTCACCCCTCCACTTT
TRBJ1-1 TRBV29-1 TRBD1 . CSVETGTEAFF TGCAGCGTCGAGACAGGGACTGAAGCTTTCTTT
TRBJ2-2 TRBV14 . . CASSHMFGGRNTGELFF TGTGCCAGCAGCCATATGTTCGGGGGACGTAACACCGGGGAGCTGTTTTTT
TRBJ2-2 TRBV5-6 TRBD2 many CASSRLAGSTGELFF TGTGCCAGCAGCCGACTAGCGGGAAGCACCGGGGAGCTGTTTTTT
TRBJ2-2 TRBV5-1 . . CASSLSPTLGTGELFF TGCGCCAGCAGCTTGAGCCCGACCTTAGGGACCGGGGAGCTGTTTTTT
TRBJ1-5 TRBV2 . many CASSEHRVSNQPQHF TGTGCCAGCAGTGAACACAGGGTTAGCAATCAGCCCCAGCATTTT
TRBJ2-7 TRBV5-4 . few CASSPGRSGESYEQYF TGTGCCAGCAGCCCGGGGAGGAGCGGCGAATCCTACGAGCAGTACTTC
TRBJ1-3 TRBV29-1 . few CSVWDSDLENTIYF TGCAGCGTGTGGGACTCAGATTTGGAAAACACCATATATTTT
TRBJ2-7 TRBV7-2 . once CASSSPPAADYEQYF TGTGCCAGCAGCTCACCACCAGCCGCAGACTACGAGCAGTACTTC
TRBJ1-4 TRBV21-1 . few CASSSNRVCLEKLFF TGTGCCAGCAGCAGCAACAGGGTTTGCCTGGAAAAACTGTTTTTT
TRBJ2-2 TRBV12-3/TRBV12-4 TRBD1 . CASSWGQGARTGELFF TGTGCCAGCAGTTGGGGACAGGGGGCTAGGACCGGGGAGCTGTTTTTT
TRBJ1-2 TRBV10-3 . few CAISGFGGQGGYTF TGTGCCATCAGTGGGTTCGGAGGGCAGGGTGGCTACACCTTC
TRBJ2-1 TRBV24-1 . . CATMLSGGNNEQFF TGTGCCACCATGCTGTCAGGGGGGAACAATGAGCAGTTCTTC
TRBJ2-1 TRBV7-2 . few CASSPGPGDEQFF TGTGCCAGCAGCCCCGGCCCGGGCGATGAGCAGTTCTTC